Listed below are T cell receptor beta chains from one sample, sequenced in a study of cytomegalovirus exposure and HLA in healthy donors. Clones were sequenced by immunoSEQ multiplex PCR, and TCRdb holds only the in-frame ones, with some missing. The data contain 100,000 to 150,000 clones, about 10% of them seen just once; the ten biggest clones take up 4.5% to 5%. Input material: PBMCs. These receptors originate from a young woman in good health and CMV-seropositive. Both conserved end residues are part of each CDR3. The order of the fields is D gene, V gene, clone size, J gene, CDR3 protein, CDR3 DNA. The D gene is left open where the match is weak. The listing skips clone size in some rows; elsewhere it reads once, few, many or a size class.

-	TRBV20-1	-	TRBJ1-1	CSDRDSPGAFF	TGCAGTGATAGAGATAGCCCGGGGGCTTTCTTT
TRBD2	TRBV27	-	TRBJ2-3	CASSLSNLAGATDTQYF	TGTGCCAGCAGTTTATCGAACCTAGCGGGGGCCACAGATACGCAGTATTTT
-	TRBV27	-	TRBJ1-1	CASSSPGQPNTEAFF	TGTGCCAGCAGTTCACCCGGACAGCCGAACACTGAAGCTTTCTTT
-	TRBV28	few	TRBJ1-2	CASSLLGATLYGYTF	TGTGCCAGCAGTTTATTGGGGGCAACCCTTTATGGCTACACCTTC
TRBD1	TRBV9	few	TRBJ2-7	CASSMSGTDYEQYF	TGTGCCAGCAGCATGTCCGGGACAGACTACGAGCAGTACTTC
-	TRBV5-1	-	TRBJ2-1	CASSLGITTAPEGQFF	TGCGCCAGCAGCTTGGGGATTACTACAGCGCCGGAGGGGCAGTTCTTC
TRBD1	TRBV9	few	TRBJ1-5	CASSAGQDNQPQHF	TGTGCCAGCAGCGCCGGACAGGACAATCAGCCCCAGCATTTT
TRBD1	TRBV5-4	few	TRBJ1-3	CASSSQGPGNTIYF	TGTGCCAGCAGCTCACAGGGGCCTGGAAACACCATATATTTT
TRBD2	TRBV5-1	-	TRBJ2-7	CASSPGGANEQYF	TGCGCCAGCTCCCCCGGGGGGGCTAACGAGCAGTACTTC
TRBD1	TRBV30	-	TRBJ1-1	CAWIVDRGVTFF	TGTGCCTGGATAGTAGACAGGGGAGTTACTTTCTTT
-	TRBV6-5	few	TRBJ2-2	CASTTQGRGTGELFF	TGTGCCAGCACCACCCAGGGTAGGGGGACCGGGGAGCTGTTTTTT
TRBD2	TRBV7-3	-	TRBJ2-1	CASSLSTSGSYNEQFF	TGTGCCAGCAGCTTATCCACTAGCGGCTCCTACAATGAGCAGTTCTTC
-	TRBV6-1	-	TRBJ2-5	CAREDEIRETQYF	TGTGCCAGGGAGGATGAGATAAGGGAGACCCAGTACTTC
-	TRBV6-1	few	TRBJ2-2	CASSEVGGNTGELFF	TGTGCCAGCAGTGAAGTCGGGGGGAACACCGGGGAGCTGTTTTTT
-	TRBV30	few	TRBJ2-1	CAWSLTGLAGEQFF	TGTGCCTGGAGTCTTACGGGCCTCGCGGGAGAGCAGTTCTTC
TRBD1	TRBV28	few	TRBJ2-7	CASSSRSWTGENEQYF	TGTGCCAGCAGTTCCCGCTCATGGACAGGGGAAAACGAGCAGTACTTC
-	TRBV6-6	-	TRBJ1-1	CASSPEMNTEAFF	TGTGCCAGCAGTCCGGAGATGAACACTGAAGCTTTCTTT
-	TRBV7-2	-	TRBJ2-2	CASSPYTGELFF	TGTGCCAGCAGCCCATACACCGGGGAGCTGTTTTTT
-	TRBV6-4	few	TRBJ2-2	CASSDSSGNTGELFF	TGTGCCAGCAGTGACTCGAGCGGGAACACCGGGGAGCTGTTTTTT
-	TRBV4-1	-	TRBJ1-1	CASSQENHETYTEAFF	TGCGCCAGCAGCCAAGAAAACCACGAAACATACACTGAAGCTTTCTTT
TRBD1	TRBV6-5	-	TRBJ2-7	CASSSVDRVAWYF	TGTGCCAGCAGTTCCGTTGACAGGGTCGCCTGGTACTTC
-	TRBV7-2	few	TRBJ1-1	CASSFLSTGWNTEAFF	TGTGCCAGCAGCTTTCTGTCTACGGGGTGGAACACTGAAGCTTTCTTT
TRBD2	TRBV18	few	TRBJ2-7	CASSPPARENEQYF	TGTGCCAGCTCACCACCAGCGCGGGAGAATGAGCAGTACTTC
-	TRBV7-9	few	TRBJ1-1	CASSFSTNTEAFF	TGTGCCAGCAGCTTTAGTACGAACACTGAAGCTTTCTTT
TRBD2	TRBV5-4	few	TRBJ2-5	CASSLGGTTQETQYF	TGTGCCAGCAGCTTGGGCGGGACTACCCAAGAGACCCAGTACTTC
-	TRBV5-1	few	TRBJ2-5	CASSGREVETQYF	TGCGCCAGCAGCGGGAGAGAGGTGGAGACCCAGTACTTC
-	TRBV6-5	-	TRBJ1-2	CASRRRQDSYGYTF	TGTGCCAGCAGGCGTCGGCAAGACTCCTATGGCTACACCTTC
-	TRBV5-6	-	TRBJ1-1	CASRRNNGVTEAFF	TGTGCCAGCAGACGAAATAACGGGGTTACTGAAGCTTTCTTT